Shown below are 4 T cell receptor beta chains from a single sample sequenced in a study of technical replicates of blood from a few donors listed by TCRdb under 2017. To prepare the library, the immunoSEQ multiplex PCR assay was applied. Here the immuneACCESS table is served through TCRdb, limited to in-frame sequences with V and J called. Missing clones are a known gap in these copies; in checked studies unresolved V genes cover under half, and the rest lacks a known reason. The table for this sample lists approximately 80,000 clones; about 91% of them were counted only once. Less than 0.3% of the sample belongs to the ten largest clones. Material for sequencing was T cells isolated from PBMCs. The source is a human donor in good health.

The J gene is TRBJ2-1, the V gene TRBV7-2; 10 nucleotides agree with TRBD2. CDR1 and CDR2 from the germline V gene are SGHTA and FQGNSA. This CDR3 contains 14 residues. The V and J ends lost 4 bases and 6 bases, in that order; junction bases with no gene match: 3. The CDR3 coding sequence is TGTGCCAGCAGCTCGCTAGCGGGGGTCAATGAGCAGTTCTTC. Protein sequence: CASSSLAGVNEQFF.

The chain carries TRBV4-2 and TRBJ2-5; 10 bases line up with TRBD2. CDR1 is LGHNA, CDR2 YNFKEQ, per germline. The CDR3 runs 16 residues. The V gene end was trimmed by 4 bases and the J gene end by 1 base; junction bases not matched to a gene: 6. In DNA, the CDR3 is TGTGCCAGCAGCCCCCTGTCTAGCGGGAGCCAAGAGACCCAGTACTTC. It translates to CASSPLSSGSQETQYF.

The chain recombines TRBV4-1 with TRBJ2-1; tentatively, D is TRBD2 (5 bases). The CDR3 contains 16 residues. The V gene's germline CDR1 is MGHRA and CDR2 YSYEKL. Trimming left V 1 base short and J 9 bases short, with 19 bases between. The CDR3: CASSQVGRSKVTEQFF. In DNA form, the CDR3 reads TGCGCCAGCAGCCAAGTTGGGAGATCTAAGGTTACTGAGCAGTTCTTC.

The V gene is TRBV19, the J gene TRBJ2-2, with a tentative D call TRBD2 (5 bases). The CDR3 is 14 amino acids. V was trimmed by 6 bases and J by 6 bases, leaving 14 bases between them. CDR1 is LNHDA, CDR2 SQIVND, per germline (reference sequence). Written as DNA, the CDR3 is TGTGCCAGTAGGTTTGGGCGAGCGGCCGGGGAGCTGTTTTTT. Amino acids: CASRFGRAAGELFF.